A single sample gave rise to the 19 T cell receptor beta chains below, sequenced in a study of identical twins. TCRdb re-called the 5' RACE reads through MiXCR, storing one row per CDR3 protein. Counted here are about 530,000 distinct CDR3 sequences, 20% to 25% occurring once; the ten biggest clones make up around 0.5%. Separately, the same data were catalogued under a study of yellow fever vaccine responses in identical twins.

Sequences were obtained from CD4+ T cells sorted from blood. These receptor sequences come from a woman under 30 in good health.

The chain combines TRBV7-8 with TRBJ1-2, with 7 bases aligning to TRBD1. CDR1 is SGHVS and CDR2 is FQNEAQ in the germline V gene. This CDR3 spans 15 amino acids. J lost 6 bases, V lost 5 bases, and 12 bases had no gene match. Here the CDR3 DNA reads TGTGCCAGCAGCGAAGGACAGGCACTCGAGGATGGCTACACCTTC. It yields the protein CASSEGQALEDGYTF.

The CDR3 loop reads CASSQEDRSKGCEQYV. As DNA, the CDR3 is TGCGCCAGCAGCCAAGAAGATCGGAGCAAAGGATGCGAGCAGTACGTC. The rearrangement uses TRBV4-1 and TRBJ2-7; D is undetermined. The CDR3 extends over 16 amino acids. Germline values: CDR1 MGHRA, CDR2 YSYEKL. Trimming took 0 bases from V and 6 from J, leaving 18 bases between them.

This clonotype was picked up a small number of times. The chain recombines TRBV18 with TRBJ2-7; 10 bases are shared with TRBD1. CDR1 and CDR2 (germline): KGHSH, LQKENI. V trimming: 3 bases; J trimming: 7 bases; junction bases outside the gene matches: 6. The CDR3 runs to 14 residues. CDR3 coding DNA: TGTGCCAGCTCACCGGAGGACAGGGGGTTAGAGCAGTACTTC. Translated: CASSPEDRGLEQYF.

The rearrangement links TRBV7-9 to TRBJ2-2; D gene ambiguous. Deletions cut 2 bases from V and 2 bases from J, with 6 bases between. The CDR3 contains 14 residues. Germline CDR1 is SEHNR and CDR2 is FQNEAQ (reference sequence). CDR3 in DNA: TGTGCCAGCAGCTTAAATCTCAACACCGGGGAGCTGTTTTTT. Translation: CASSLNLNTGELFF. The full variable domain, with the rest looked up from reference TRBV7-9 and TRBJ2-2, is DTGVSQNPRHKITKRGQNVTFRCDPISEHNRLYWYRQTLGQGPEFLTYFQNEAQLEKSRLLSDRFSAERPKGSFSTLEIQRTEQGDSAMYLCASSLNLNTGELFFGEGSRLTVL.

This chain uses TRBV4-1 with TRBJ2-2; D gene ambiguous. This CDR3 comprises 14 residues. Germline V gene sequence: CDR1 MGHRA, CDR2 YSYEKL. V was cut by 2 bases and J by 5 bases, with 9 bases left in between. The CDR3 region has the DNA TGCGCCAGCAGCCAATTCGGTGGGACCGGGGAGCTGTTTTTT. Translating gives CASSQFGGTGELFF.

This sequence joins TRBV20-1 and TRBJ2-3; D is unresolved. Germline-derived CDR1 and CDR2 are DFQATT and SNEGSKA (reference sequence). V dropped 6 bases and J dropped 1 base, with 20 bases sitting between them. The CDR3 extends over 16 amino acids. The CDR3 DNA is TGCAGTGCCATGCCGATCATTCAGTTAGGCACAGATACGCAGTATTTT. Its protein product is CSAMPIIQLGTDTQYF.

V is TRBV20-1 and J is TRBJ2-1; D is unresolved. V lost 0 bases to trimming and J lost 4 bases, with 10 bases between them. Germline-derived CDR1 and CDR2 are DFQATT and SNEGSKA (reference sequence). The CDR3 has 14 amino acids. CDR3 region: CSARDRARYNEQFF. For the CDR3, the DNA is TGCAGTGCTAGAGATCGTGCCAGATACAATGAGCAGTTCTTC.

The chain recombines TRBV3-1 with TRBJ1-5, with a weak D call TRBD1 (5 bases). The germline V gene has CDR1 LGHDT and CDR2 YNNKEL (reference sequence). CDR3 length: 16 residues. V was pared by 3 bases and J by 2 bases, with 14 bases between. CDR3 DNA: TGTGCCAGCAGCCACTCGACCAGGGCTGGCAATCAGCCCCAGCATTTT. The encoded protein is CASSHSTRAGNQPQHF.

This chain joins TRBV5-6 and TRBJ2-1; 12 nucleotides align to TRBD2. With V trimmed by 3 bases and J by 6 bases, 4 bases remained unmatched. The length of the CDR3 is 15 residues. Germline V gene sequence: CDR1 SGHDT, CDR2 YYEEEE. CDR3 coding DNA: TGTGCCAGCAGCTGGGCTAGCGGGGGGGGCAATGAGCAGTTCTTC. Translated: CASSWASGGGNEQFF. Full variable domain (outside the CDR3, taken from reference TRBV5-6 and TRBJ2-1): DAGVTQSPTHLIKTRGQQVTLRCSPKSGHDTVSWYQQALGQGPQFIFQYYEEEERQRGNFPDRFSGHQFPNYSSELNVNALLLGDSALYLCASSWASGGGNEQFFGPGTRLTVL.

The chain uses TRBV12-3 or TRBV12-4 and TRBJ2-2; 8 bases are shared with TRBD2. The CDR3 spans 17 residues. Trimming took 2 bases from V and 2 from J; bases not matched to a gene: 7. In nucleotides, the CDR3 is TGTGCCAGCAGTTTAAAGTCGGGAGGGCCCAACACCGGGGAGCTGTTTTTT. Translation: CASSLKSGGPNTGELFF.

The chain has TRBV7-9 and TRBJ2-1, with D maybe TRBD2 (7 bases). Germline-derived CDR1 and CDR2 are SEHNR and FQNEAQ (reference sequence). CDR3 length equals 16 residues. Trimming took 5 bases from V and 2 from J, leaving 16 bases between them. Here the CDR3 reads CASSRRGGGTYNEQFF. As DNA, the CDR3 is TGTGCCAGCAGCCGGAGGGGGGGCGGAACCTACAATGAGCAGTTCTTC.

The chain employs TRBV5-1 and TRBJ1-2; D is undetermined. V was clipped by 4 bases and J by 4 bases, with 11 bases between them. The CDR3 is 13 residues long. Germline V gene lookup returns CDR1 SGHRS and CDR2 YFSETQ. The DNA for the CDR3 is TGCGCCAGCAGCCTACAAATCAGCTATGGCTACACCTTC. Its protein is CASSLQISYGYTF.

The sample holds a few counts of this clonotype. This chain links TRBV3-1 with TRBJ2-7, with 9 bases fitting TRBD2. Germline V gene sequence: CDR1 LGHDT, CDR2 YNNKEL (reference sequence). The length of the CDR3 is 13 residues. J gave up 7 bases and V 5 bases, and 6 bases lay outside the gene matches. The CDR3 DNA follows: TGTGCCAGCAGCGCGGGAGGGCGCCGGGAGCAGTACTTC. It is translated as CASSAGGRREQYF.

J is TRBJ2-5 and V is TRBV6-1; the match to TRBD1 covers 9 bases. The CDR3 extends over 15 amino acids. The germline CDR1 and CDR2 sequences are MNHNS and SASEGT. V shed 5 bases, J shed 3 bases, and the junction held 7 bases outside the gene matches. The CDR3: CASSRGTGREETQYF. The CDR3 coding sequence is TGTGCCAGCAGTCGGGGGACAGGGCGAGAAGAGACCCAGTACTTC.

The chain has TRBV18 and TRBJ1-1; D perhaps matches TRBD1 (5 bases). Germline V gene lookup returns CDR1 KGHSH and CDR2 LQKENI. V was trimmed by 1 base and J by 5 bases, leaving 14 bases between them. This CDR3 has 15 amino acids. CDR3: CASSPLPARETEAFF. Written as DNA, the CDR3 is TGTGCCAGCTCACCACTCCCGGCCAGGGAGACTGAAGCTTTCTTT.

The rearrangement links TRBV29-1 to TRBJ1-1; a weak D match, TRBD1 (6 bases). V lost 4 bases to trimming and J lost 0 bases, with 9 bases between them. The CDR3 length is 13 residues. The germline CDR1 and CDR2 sequences are SQVTM and ANQGSEA. The CDR3 sequence: CSVGQEMNTEAFF. As DNA, the CDR3 is TGCAGCGTTGGACAGGAGATGAACACTGAAGCTTTCTTT.

The J gene is TRBJ2-1, the V gene TRBV20-1, with TRBD2 matching over 10 bases. The CDR3 runs to 16 residues. V lost 1 base to trimming and J lost 3 bases; unmatched junction nucleotides: 6. CDR1 is DFQATT, CDR2 SNEGSKA, per germline (reference sequence). In DNA form, the CDR3 reads TGCAGTGCTAGAGTAGCGGGGGGTTTAGGCTACAATGAGCAGTTCTTC. Amino acids: CSARVAGGLGYNEQFF.

This clonotype was counted many times. Germline and junction disagree at one end, which may indicate a read error. The V and J genes are TRBV5-1 and TRBJ2-3; 9 nucleotides align to TRBD2. Germline-derived CDR1 and CDR2 are SGHRS and YFSETQ. This CDR3 has 14 amino acids. Here the CDR3 DNA reads TGTGCCAGCAGTAGCGGGGGAGCGACAGATACGCAGTATTTT. Translation: CASSSGGATDTQYF.

There are a few counts of this clonotype. This chain uses TRBV4-2 with TRBJ2-7; tentatively, D is TRBD2 (6 bases). Trimming left V 1 base short and J 2 bases short, with 15 bases between. Germline-derived CDR1 and CDR2 are LGHNA and YNFKEQ. This CDR3 comprises 16 residues. Here the CDR3 reads CASSQGSGSPPYEQYF. As DNA, the CDR3 is TGTGCCAGCAGCCAAGGTTCCGGGAGCCCCCCCTACGAGCAGTACTTC.